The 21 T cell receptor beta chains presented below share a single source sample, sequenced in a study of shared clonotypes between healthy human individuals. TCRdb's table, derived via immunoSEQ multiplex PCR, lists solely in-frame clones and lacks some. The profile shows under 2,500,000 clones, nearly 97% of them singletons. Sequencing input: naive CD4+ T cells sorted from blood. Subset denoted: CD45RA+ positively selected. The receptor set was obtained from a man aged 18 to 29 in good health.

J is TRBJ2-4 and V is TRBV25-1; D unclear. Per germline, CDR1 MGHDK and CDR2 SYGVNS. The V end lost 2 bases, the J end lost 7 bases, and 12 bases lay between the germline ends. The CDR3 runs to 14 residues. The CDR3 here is CASSERLGGNIQYF. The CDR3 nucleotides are TGTGCCAGCAGTGAACGTTTAGGTGGGAACATTCAGTACTTC.

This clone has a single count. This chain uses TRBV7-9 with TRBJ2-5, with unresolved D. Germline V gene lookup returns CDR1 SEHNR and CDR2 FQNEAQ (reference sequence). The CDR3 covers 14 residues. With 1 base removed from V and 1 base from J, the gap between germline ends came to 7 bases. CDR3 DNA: TGTGCCAGCAGCTTAGTCCCACTCCAAGAGACCCAGTACTTC. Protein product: CASSLVPLQETQYF.

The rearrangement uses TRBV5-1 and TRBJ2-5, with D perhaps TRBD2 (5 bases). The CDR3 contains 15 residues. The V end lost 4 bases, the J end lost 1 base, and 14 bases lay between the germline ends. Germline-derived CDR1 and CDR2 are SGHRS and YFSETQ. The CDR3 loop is CASSPLRATQETQYF. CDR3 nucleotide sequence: TGCGCCAGCAGCCCCCTGAGGGCTACCCAAGAGACCCAGTACTTC.

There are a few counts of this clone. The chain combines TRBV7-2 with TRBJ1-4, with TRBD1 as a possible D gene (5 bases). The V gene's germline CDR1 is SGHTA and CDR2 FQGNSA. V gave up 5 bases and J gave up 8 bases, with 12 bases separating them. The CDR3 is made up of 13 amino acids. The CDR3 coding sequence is TGTGCCAGCAGCGTGAGGGGCGCGGAAAAACTGTTTTTT. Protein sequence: CASSVRGAEKLFF.

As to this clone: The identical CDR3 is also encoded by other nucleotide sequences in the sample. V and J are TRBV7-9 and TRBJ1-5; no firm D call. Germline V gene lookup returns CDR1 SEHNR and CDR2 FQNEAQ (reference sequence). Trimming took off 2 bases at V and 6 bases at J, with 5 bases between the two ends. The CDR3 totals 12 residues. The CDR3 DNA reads TGTGCCAGCAGCTTACCCGGTCAGCCCCAGCATTTT. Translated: CASSLPGQPQHF.

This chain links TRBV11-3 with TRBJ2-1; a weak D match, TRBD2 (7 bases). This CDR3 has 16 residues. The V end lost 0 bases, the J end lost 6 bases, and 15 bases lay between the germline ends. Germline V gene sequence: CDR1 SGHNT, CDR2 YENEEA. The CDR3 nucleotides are TGTGCCAGCAGCTTAGACGGCAGGGGAGGGTCCAATGAGCAGTTCTTC. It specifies CASSLDGRGGSNEQFF.

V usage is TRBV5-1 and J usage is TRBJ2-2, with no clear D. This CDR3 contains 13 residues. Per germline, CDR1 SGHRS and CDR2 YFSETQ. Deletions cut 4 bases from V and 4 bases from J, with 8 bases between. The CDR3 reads CASSIQATGELFF. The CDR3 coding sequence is TGCGCCAGCAGCATCCAAGCCACCGGGGAGCTGTTTTTT.

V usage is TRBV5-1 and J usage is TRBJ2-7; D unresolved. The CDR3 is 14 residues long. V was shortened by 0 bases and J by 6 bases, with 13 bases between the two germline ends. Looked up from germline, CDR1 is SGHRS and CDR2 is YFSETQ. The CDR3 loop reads CASSLEKGGGEQYF. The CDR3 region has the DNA TGCGCCAGCAGCTTGGAAAAGGGTGGTGGCGAGCAGTACTTC.

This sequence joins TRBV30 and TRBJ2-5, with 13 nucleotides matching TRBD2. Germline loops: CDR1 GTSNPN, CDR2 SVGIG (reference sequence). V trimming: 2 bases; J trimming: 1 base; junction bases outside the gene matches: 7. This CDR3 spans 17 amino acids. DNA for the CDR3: TGTGCCTGGAGTAAAACCTGGACTAGCGGGGGCCAAGAGACCCAGTACTTC. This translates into CAWSKTWTSGGQETQYF.

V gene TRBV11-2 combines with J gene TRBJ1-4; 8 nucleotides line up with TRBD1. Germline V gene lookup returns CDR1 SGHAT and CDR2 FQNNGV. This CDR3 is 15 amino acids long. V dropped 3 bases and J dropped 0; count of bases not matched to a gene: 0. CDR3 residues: CASSLTGATNEKLFF. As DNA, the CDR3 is TGTGCCAGCAGCTTGACAGGGGCAACTAATGAAAAACTGTTTTTT.

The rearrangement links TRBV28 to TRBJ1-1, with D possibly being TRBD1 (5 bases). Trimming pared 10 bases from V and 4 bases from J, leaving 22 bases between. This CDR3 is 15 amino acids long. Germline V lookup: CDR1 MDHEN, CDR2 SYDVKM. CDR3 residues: CATYLGGVGGTEAFF. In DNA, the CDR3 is TGTGCCACCTACCTGGGAGGGGTCGGGGGCACTGAAGCTTTCTTT.

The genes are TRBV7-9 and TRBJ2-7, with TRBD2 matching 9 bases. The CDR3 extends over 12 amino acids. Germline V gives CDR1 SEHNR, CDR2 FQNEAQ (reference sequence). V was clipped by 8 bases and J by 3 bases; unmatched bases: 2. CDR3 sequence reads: CASSSGNYEQYF. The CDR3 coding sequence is TGTGCCAGCTCTAGCGGGAACTACGAGCAGTACTTC.

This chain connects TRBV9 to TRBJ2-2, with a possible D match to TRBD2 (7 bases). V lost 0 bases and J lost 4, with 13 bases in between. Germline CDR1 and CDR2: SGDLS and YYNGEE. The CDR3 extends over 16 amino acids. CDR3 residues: CASSVGAGEGTGELFF. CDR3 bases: TGTGCCAGCAGCGTAGGGGCAGGGGAGGGCACCGGGGAGCTGTTTTTT.

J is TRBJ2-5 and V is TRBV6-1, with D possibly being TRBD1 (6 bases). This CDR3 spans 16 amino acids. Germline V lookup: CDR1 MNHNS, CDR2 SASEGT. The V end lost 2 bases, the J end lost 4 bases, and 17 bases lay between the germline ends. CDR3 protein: CASSERNRAVGETQYF. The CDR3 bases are TGTGCCAGCAGTGAAAGAAACAGGGCGGTTGGAGAGACCCAGTACTTC.

The CDR3 nucleotides are TGTGCCAGCAGTGAAATAGGAGGCAGTACTGGAAACACCATATATTTT. It is translated as CASSEIGGSTGNTIYF. The chain joins TRBV25-1 to TRBJ1-3; D remains ambiguous. CDR1 MGHDK and CDR2 SYGVNS come from the germline V gene. Trimming removed 2 bases at V and 2 bases at J, with 13 bases between. The CDR3 extends over 16 amino acids.

The CDR3 loop reads CASSEWRKVLRRSTEAFF. CDR3 in DNA: TGTGCCAGCAGTGAATGGAGGAAGGTCCTACGAAGAAGCACTGAAGCTTTCTTT. The rearrangement links TRBV6-1 to TRBJ1-1; D not certain. Germline V CDR1 and CDR2: MNHNS, SASEGT. The CDR3 sequence is 18 residues long. With 2 bases removed from V and 4 bases from J, the gap between germline ends came to 23 bases.

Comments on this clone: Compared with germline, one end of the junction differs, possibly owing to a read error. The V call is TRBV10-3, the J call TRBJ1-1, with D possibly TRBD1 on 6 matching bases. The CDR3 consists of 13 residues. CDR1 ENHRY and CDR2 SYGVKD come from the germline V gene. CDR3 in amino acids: CAVRGGMNTEAFF. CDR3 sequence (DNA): TGTGCCGTCAGGGGAGGGATGAACACTGAAGCTTTCTTT.

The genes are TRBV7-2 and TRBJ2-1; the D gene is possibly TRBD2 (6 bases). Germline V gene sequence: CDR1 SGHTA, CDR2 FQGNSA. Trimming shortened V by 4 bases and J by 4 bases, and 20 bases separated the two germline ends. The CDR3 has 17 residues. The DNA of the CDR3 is TGTGCCAGCAGCTGGTACGGGACTCCTGATTCGTACAATGAGCAGTTCTTC. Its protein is CASSWYGTPDSYNEQFF.

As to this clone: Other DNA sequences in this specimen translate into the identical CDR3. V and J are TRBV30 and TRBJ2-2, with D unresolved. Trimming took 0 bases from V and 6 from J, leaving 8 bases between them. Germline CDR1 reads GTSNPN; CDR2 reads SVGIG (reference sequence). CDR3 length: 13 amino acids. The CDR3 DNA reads TGTGCCTGGAGTGTACTTGCGTCCGGGGAGCTGTTTTTT. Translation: CAWSVLASGELFF.

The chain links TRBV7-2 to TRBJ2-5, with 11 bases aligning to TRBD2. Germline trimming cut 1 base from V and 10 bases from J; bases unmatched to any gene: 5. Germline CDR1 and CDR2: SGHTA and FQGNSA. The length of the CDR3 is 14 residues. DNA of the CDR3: TGTGCCAGCAGCTTAGTAGCGGGGGGGAGGGACCAGTACTTC. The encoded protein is CASSLVAGGRDQYF.

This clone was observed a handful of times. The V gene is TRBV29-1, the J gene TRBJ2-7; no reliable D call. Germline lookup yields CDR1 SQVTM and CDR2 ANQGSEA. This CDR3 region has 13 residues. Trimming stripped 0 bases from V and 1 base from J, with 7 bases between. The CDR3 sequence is CSVEDWQSYEQYF. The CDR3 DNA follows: TGCAGCGTTGAAGATTGGCAGTCCTACGAGCAGTACTTC.